Presented here are 8 T cell receptor beta chains from one specimen sequenced in a study of T cells after yellow fever vaccination. TCRdb reprocessed the 5' RACE reads with MiXCR, giving one entry per CDR3 protein. This table holds about 580,000 distinct CDR3 sequences, about a sixth found once. The sample here was PBMCs, taken roughly 5 days after the first yellow fever vaccination. These receptors all come from a young man who received the YFV17D yellow fever vaccine.

This chain uses TRBV19 with TRBJ2-3, with TRBD2 identical over 12 bases. V trimming: 6 bases; J trimming: 5 bases; junction bases outside the gene matches: 0. The CDR3 is made up of 13 amino acids. Germline values: CDR1 LNHDA, CDR2 SQIVND (reference sequence). The CDR3 nucleotides are TGTGCCAGTAGGGGACTAGCGGGAGATACGCAGTATTTT. Encoded protein: CASRGLAGDTQYF.

In its sample, this clonotype was seen a few times. V gene TRBV12-3 or TRBV12-4 combines with J gene TRBJ2-5; the match to TRBD2 covers 10 bases. The ends lost 5 bases at V and 7 bases at J; junction bases unmatched: 10. CDR3 size: 15 residues. DNA of the CDR3: TGTGCCAGCAGTGGGGTGTCTAGCGGGGGAGGGACCCAGTACTTC. This codes for CASSGVSSGGGTQYF.

This clonotype was picked up a small number of times. The chain links TRBV10-3 to TRBJ2-7; either TRBD1 or TRBD2 may supply D (5 bases each). Trimming pared 4 bases from V and 0 bases from J, leaving 7 bases between. Germline V gives CDR1 ENHRY, CDR2 SYGVKD. This CDR3 is 13 amino acids long. CDR3 nucleotides: TGTGCCATCAGTGGGGGGAGCTCCTACGAGCAGTACTTC. Residues: CAISGGSSYEQYF.

This clonotype was counted at least ten times. The chain uses TRBV7-2 and TRBJ1-5; no clear D gene. The V end lost 8 bases, the J end lost 4 bases, and 9 bases lay between the germline ends. Germline V gene data show CDR1 as SGHTA and CDR2 as FQGNSA. This CDR3 has 12 residues. CDR3 coding DNA: TGTGCCAGCGGGTCCCCGAATCAGCCCCAGCATTTT. Protein sequence: CASGSPNQPQHF.

This clonotype has ten or more counts. The rearrangement uses TRBV12-3 or TRBV12-4 and TRBJ2-1; 8 bases align to TRBD2. V dropped 3 bases and J dropped 8; count of bases not matched to a gene: 6. The CDR3 runs to 14 residues. This CDR3 is CASSLEAGGDEQFF. The DNA of the CDR3 is TGTGCCAGCAGTTTGGAGGCGGGGGGCGATGAGCAGTTCTTC.

The J gene is TRBJ2-4, the V gene TRBV19; 7 bases agree with TRBD1. The CDR3 is made up of 17 amino acids. Unmatched junction bases numbered 11, after V lost 4 bases and J lost 2 bases. Germline lookup yields CDR1 LNHDA and CDR2 SQIVND (reference sequence). The CDR3 coding sequence is TGTGCCAGTAGTAGAAACCGGGACAGCATCACCAAAAACATTCAGTACTTC. Translated, it gives CASSRNRDSITKNIQYF.

In regard to this clonotype: A much larger clone is a single base away; this may be a read error. The J gene is TRBJ1-2, the V gene TRBV20-1, with D tentatively TRBD1 (5 bases). The germline CDR1 and CDR2 sequences are DFQATT and SNEGSKA (reference sequence). The CDR3 extends over 15 amino acids. The CDR3 region is CSAGDWGGDLYGYTF. In DNA, the CDR3 is TGCAGTGCTGGAGATTGGGGCGGAGACCTCTATGGCTACACCTTC.

V gene TRBV28 combines with J gene TRBJ2-3, with 10 bases identical to TRBD2. In germline, CDR1 is MDHEN, CDR2 SYDVKM. V was clipped by 1 base and J by 3 bases; unmatched bases: 7. The CDR3 is 17 residues long. The CDR3, as DNA: TGTGCCAGCAGTTTATTTGAGCGGGGGGGTTTTACAGATACGCAGTATTTT. Protein: CASSLFERGGFTDTQYF.